This T cell receptor (beta chain) was identified in a study of vaccination and CD4 T cells after COVID-19. About the study: Sampling post-COVID took place a median around 91 days after diagnosis (range 35 to 161).

The sample holds one count of this clonotype. Antigen unknown. CDR3 length equals 16 residues. The ends were cut back, 8 bases at V and 4 bases at J, with 23 bases in the middle. Germline CDR1 is DFQATT and CDR2 is SNEGSKA (reference sequence). Treatment here: roughly 10-day PBMC culture with coronavirus spike peptide pools or control peptides (ViraFEST assay). It was before the COVID-19 pandemic (2011-2018) that the unexposed donor's CD4+ T cells were collected. Cultured CD4+ T cell DNA underwent sequencing with the Oncomine TCR Beta short-read assay. From the PCR reads, TCRdb called clonotypes with MiXCR, one entry per CDR3 protein. This sample yields fewer than 8,000 distinct CDR3 sequences, of which around 50% are seen a single time; approximately 60% belongs to the top ten.

Sequenced material: CD4+ T cells from blood, cultured in vitro. This TCR was recovered from a human donor in good health. V usage is TRBV20-1 and J usage is TRBJ2-2; D unclear. The CDR3 protein is CSPTPREVWCTGELFF. The CDR3 DNA sequence: TGCAGTCCTACGCCACGAGAGGTATGGTGCACCGGGGAGCTGTTTTTT.